This T cell receptor beta chain is drawn from a study of T-cell memory formation after mild COVID-19. MiXCR, applied by TCRdb to the 5' RACE reads, yields one record per CDR3 protein. The repertoire holds approximately 350,000 distinct CDR3 sequences, 10% to 15% seen once, with roughly 23% in the top ten. This CDR3 spans 14 amino acids. Germline V lookup: CDR1 MDHEN, CDR2 SYDVKM. The V segment lost 6 bases and the J segment 5 bases; nucleotides outside the gene matches: 8. The sequenced sample consisted of PBMCs or a T cell subset sorted from them (not recorded which). The sequence was obtained from a young man who had mild COVID-19 (a few samples of this study predate the infection). Cell type and time point are not known. This chain uses TRBV28 with TRBJ1-2, with 8 bases that match TRBD1. The CDR3 DNA follows: TGTGCCAGCAGACCGACAGGGGTGACATATGGCTACACCTTC. It encodes CASRPTGVTYGYTF.